This paragraph covers one T cell receptor beta chain sequence. The target antigen is unknown. The data were obtained in a study of T cell responses to AZD1222 COVID-19 vaccine. Findings and limits, study-wide: Baseline serostatus was positive in only a handful of AZD1222 recipients. Reportedly, close to half of spike-specific TCRs are directed against unmutated variant regions. Most donors were white British, females outnumbered males, and clonal diversity was possibly underestimated.

Investigators merged groups given second doses at roughly 4 or roughly 12 weeks. This CDR3 region has 19 residues. CDR1 ENHRY and CDR2 SYGVKD come from the germline V gene. Trimming shortened V by 1 base and J by 0 bases, and 16 bases separated the two germline ends. TCRdb keeps only in-frame clones here, not all; method: immunoSEQ multiplex PCR. The sample shows 100,000 to 150,000 clones, more than 70% of them seen only once. This chain joins TRBV10-3 and TRBJ1-6; D may be TRBD1 (6 bases). Sample: peripheral blood, taken 28 days after the second AZD1222 dose. The receptor's source is an adult who received the AZD1222 COVID-19 vaccine. CDR3 sequence: CAISEYGGPLSSYNSPLHF. CDR3 sequence (DNA): TGTGCCATCAGTGAGTACGGGGGGCCCCTGAGCTCCTATAATTCACCCCTCCACTTT.